The following is a T cell receptor (beta chain) sequence with its context. CDR1 and CDR2 from the germline V gene are SGHNT and YYREEE (reference sequence). Trimming stripped 4 bases from V and 2 bases from J, with 18 bases between. This CDR3 is built from 17 residues. This sample was taken from a study of shared clonotypes between healthy human individuals. Free of recent acute infections or vaccinations, the donors were healthy HIV-negative adults. The authors divided CD4+ cells into CD45RA+ naive and CD45RA-negative memory subsets. Sorted-subset replicate PCRs used about 0.2 ug DNA, 30,000 or so T cell genomes. Assay used: immunoSEQ multiplex PCR; TCRdb lists only in-frame clones, some missing. The sample records 1.6 million or so clones, around 95% being singletons.

The V call is TRBV5-4, the J call TRBJ1-4; tentative D call: TRBD1 (6 bases). Sequencing was performed on naive CD4+ T cells sorted from blood. Specified subset: CD45RA+ positively selected. The clonotype comes from a man aged 30 to 45 in good health. This CDR3 is CASSPGGSRGTNEKLFF. For the CDR3, the DNA is TGTGCCAGCAGCCCTGGGGGCAGCCGCGGGACTAATGAAAAACTGTTTTTT.